The rows below give T cell receptor beta chains drawn from one sample of a study of spatial heterogeneity in lung cancer. TCRdb processed the 5' RACE reads anew with MiXCR; each CDR3 protein has one entry. The data show about 4,900 distinct CDR3 sequences, with about 23% seen just once and more than 9.5% held by the top ten. The material was lung tumor tissue, obtained at surgery. The receptors come from a male donor with early-stage non-small cell lung cancer. The CDR3 runs from the conserved cysteine through the conserved F or W. A D gene is named only where the DNA matches it firmly. Clone size is stated in some rows and not others, as once, few, many or a class when expanded.

J: TRBJ2-5; V: TRBV5-1; length: 13; size: medium-sized; D: NA; DNA: TGCGCCAGCAGCTCAGAGTTGAGAGAGACCCAGTACTTC; CDR3: CASSSELRETQYF
J: TRBJ2-7; V: TRBV5-4; length: 15; size: medium-sized; D: TRBD1; DNA: TGTGCCAGCAGCCCGTGGACAGGGGGCCCCTACGAGCAGTACTTC; CDR3: CASSPWTGGPYEQYF
J: TRBJ1-1; V: TRBV7-4; length: 13; size: NA; D: NA; DNA: TGTGCCAGCAGCTGGACCCAGAACACTGAAGCTTTCTTT; CDR3: CASSWTQNTEAFF
J: TRBJ2-7; V: TRBV7-9; length: 13; size: NA; D: TRBD2; DNA: TGTGCCAGCAGCTTACCGGGAGGGTACGAGCAGTACTTC; CDR3: CASSLPGGYEQYF
J: TRBJ2-1; V: TRBV24-1; length: 18; size: medium-sized; D: TRBD2; DNA: TGTGCCACCAGTGATCTTGGGACTAGCGGGAGGGCGGGCAATGAGCAGTTCTTC; CDR3: CATSDLGTSGRAGNEQFF
J: TRBJ2-4; V: TRBV10-1; length: 17; size: NA; D: NA; DNA: TGCGCCAGCAGTGAGTCAGGAGCTAGCGTCGACAAAAACATTCAGTACTTC; CDR3: CASSESGASVDKNIQYF
J: TRBJ1-6; V: TRBV20-1; length: 15; size: NA; D: NA; DNA: TGCAGTGCTAGGGGCCAGGGTGCGATCAATTCACCCCTCCACTTT; CDR3: CSARGQGAINSPLHF
J: TRBJ2-7; V: TRBV29-1; length: 11; size: NA; D: NA; DNA: TGCAGCGTTGGTGCAGACTACGAGCAGTACTTC; CDR3: CSVGADYEQYF
J: TRBJ2-7; V: TRBV10-3; length: 16; size: few; D: TRBD1; DNA: TGTGCCATCAGTGAGTCAGGATCCAGGGGGACCCACGAGCAGTACTTC; CDR3: CAISESGSRGTHEQYF
J: TRBJ2-1; V: TRBV27; length: 13; size: medium-sized; D: NA; DNA: TGTGCCAGCAGTTTGTACGGATACAATGAGCAGTTCTTC; CDR3: CASSLYGYNEQFF
J: TRBJ1-2; V: TRBV28; length: 13; size: NA; D: NA; DNA: TGTGCCAGCAGTTTAGGGACATTCTATGGCTACACCTTC; CDR3: CASSLGTFYGYTF
J: TRBJ2-7; V: TRBV19; length: 13; size: NA; D: NA; DNA: TGTGCCAGTAGTATTTCAGGCTACTACGAGCAGTACTTC; CDR3: CASSISGYYEQYF
J: TRBJ2-3; V: TRBV20-1; length: 14; size: many; D: TRBD1; DNA: TGCAGTGCTAGCCTCGGACAGGACACAGATACGCAGTATTTT; CDR3: CSASLGQDTDTQYF
J: TRBJ2-3; V: TRBV29-1; length: 10; size: medium-sized; D: NA; DNA: TGCAGCGTTGGGGAACATACGCAGTATTTT; CDR3: CSVGEHTQYF
J: TRBJ1-6; V: TRBV27; length: 14; size: NA; D: NA; DNA: TGTGCCAGCAGTTTGATCGTCAGCCTTTCACCCCTCCACTTT; CDR3: CASSLIVSLSPLHF
J: TRBJ2-1; V: TRBV6-5; length: 14; size: NA; D: NA; DNA: TGTGCCAGCAGTTACTCGGGACACTACAATGAGCAGTTCTTC; CDR3: CASSYSGHYNEQFF
J: TRBJ1-1; V: TRBV30; length: 15; size: many; D: NA; DNA: TGTGCCTGGAGAGGTCGGGGAGGTATGAACACTGAAGCTTTCTTT; CDR3: CAWRGRGGMNTEAFF
J: TRBJ2-5; V: TRBV7-9; length: 15; size: few; D: TRBD2; DNA: TGTGCCAGCAGCTTATGGCGGGGGAATCAAGAGACCCAGTACTTC; CDR3: CASSLWRGNQETQYF
J: TRBJ2-1; V: TRBV5-1; length: 14; size: large; D: NA; DNA: TGCGCCAGCAGCACCGGGACCAACGACTATGAGCAGTTCTTC; CDR3: CASSTGTNDYEQFF
J: TRBJ1-3; V: TRBV6-5; length: 14; size: few; D: NA; DNA: TGTGCCAGCAGTTACTCATCCTCTGGAAACACCATATATTTT; CDR3: CASSYSSSGNTIYF
J: TRBJ2-6; V: TRBV7-9; length: 16; size: NA; D: NA; DNA: TGTGCCAGCAGCTACAACACGGACTCTGGGGCCAACGTCCTGACTTTC; CDR3: CASSYNTDSGANVLTF
J: TRBJ1-5; V: TRBV5-6; length: 17; size: many; D: NA; DNA: TGTGCCAGCAGCATCCAGGACAGACCTTATAGCAATCAGCCCCAGCATTTT; CDR3: CASSIQDRPYSNQPQHF
J: TRBJ2-3; V: TRBV20-1; length: 12; size: medium-sized; D: NA; DNA: TGCAGTGGACAGACCCACACAGATACGCAGTATTTT; CDR3: CSGQTHTDTQYF
J: TRBJ2-1; V: TRBV12-3/TRBV12-4; length: 15; size: large; D: NA; DNA: TGTGCCAGCAGTTTAGGCCAGGGAAACTACAATGAGCAGTTCTTC; CDR3: CASSLGQGNYNEQFF
J: TRBJ1-1; V: TRBV7-9; length: 15; size: NA; D: NA; DNA: TGTGCCAGCAGCTTCGGTACCGGCAGGGCACTTGAAGCTTTCTTT; CDR3: CASSFGTGRALEAFF
J: TRBJ1-2; V: TRBV9; length: 16; size: many; D: TRBD1; DNA: TGTGCCAGCAGCACCGCAGAGACAGGGCTCTCCTATGGCTACACCTTC; CDR3: CASSTAETGLSYGYTF
J: TRBJ1-1; V: TRBV18; length: 13; size: many; D: NA; DNA: TGTGCCAGCTCACCACAGGGGAACACTGAAGCTTTCTTT; CDR3: CASSPQGNTEAFF
J: TRBJ1-5; V: TRBV28; length: 14; size: medium-sized; D: NA; DNA: TGTGCCAGCAGTCGGACGGCCCCCAATCAGCCCCAGCATTTT; CDR3: CASSRTAPNQPQHF
J: TRBJ2-3; V: TRBV7-6; length: 14; size: many; D: NA; DNA: TGTGCCAGCAGAGCCCGGGACCACACAGATACGCAGTATTTT; CDR3: CASRARDHTDTQYF
J: TRBJ1-4; V: TRBV18; length: 16; size: medium-sized; D: TRBD1; DNA: TGTGCCAGCTCACCAGAAGACAGGGCCATAGATGAAAAACTGTTTTTT; CDR3: CASSPEDRAIDEKLFF
J: TRBJ2-3; V: TRBV5-5; length: 16; size: large; D: TRBD2; DNA: TGTGCCAGCAGCTCCGGTGCTAGCGGGATGGTAGATACGCAGTATTTT; CDR3: CASSSGASGMVDTQYF
J: TRBJ2-5; V: TRBV20-1; length: 11; size: large; D: NA; DNA: TGCAGTGCTAGGATTTCGGAGACCCAGTACTTC; CDR3: CSARISETQYF
J: TRBJ1-5; V: TRBV7-9; length: 17; size: once; D: TRBD1; DNA: TGTGCCAGCAGCATCTGGACAGGGGGCAAAAGCAATCAGCCCCAGCATTTT; CDR3: CASSIWTGGKSNQPQHF
J: TRBJ2-7; V: TRBV23-1; length: 15; size: medium-sized; D: NA; DNA: TGCGCCAGCAGTCAAGCACCCGGGACGGATTACGAGCAGTACTTC; CDR3: CASSQAPGTDYEQYF
J: TRBJ1-3; V: TRBV20-1; length: 13; size: few; D: NA; DNA: TGCAGTGCTAGGGGACACCCTGGAAACACCATATATTTT; CDR3: CSARGHPGNTIYF
J: TRBJ2-3; V: TRBV20-1; length: 13; size: medium-sized; D: NA; DNA: TGCAGTGCTCCCAGGGGTACCACAGATACGCAGTATTTT; CDR3: CSAPRGTTDTQYF
J: TRBJ1-5; V: TRBV2; length: 15; size: few; D: NA; DNA: TGTGCCAGCAGGGGGATCGGGGGAACCGATCAGCCCCAGCATTTT; CDR3: CASRGIGGTDQPQHF